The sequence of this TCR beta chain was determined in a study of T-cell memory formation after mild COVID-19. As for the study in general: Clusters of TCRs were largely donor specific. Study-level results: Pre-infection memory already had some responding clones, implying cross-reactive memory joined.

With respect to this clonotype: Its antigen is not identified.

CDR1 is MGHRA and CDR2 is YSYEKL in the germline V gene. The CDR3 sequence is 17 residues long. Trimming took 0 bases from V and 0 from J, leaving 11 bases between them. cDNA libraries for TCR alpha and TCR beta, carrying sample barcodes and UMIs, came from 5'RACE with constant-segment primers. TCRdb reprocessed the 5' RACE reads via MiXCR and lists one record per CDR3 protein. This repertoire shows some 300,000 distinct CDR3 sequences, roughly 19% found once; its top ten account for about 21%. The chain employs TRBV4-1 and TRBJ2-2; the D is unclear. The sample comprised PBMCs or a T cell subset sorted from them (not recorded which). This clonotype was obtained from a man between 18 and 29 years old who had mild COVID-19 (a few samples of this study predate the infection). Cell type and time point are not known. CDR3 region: CASSQEPVGPNTGELFF. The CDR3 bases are TGCGCCAGCAGCCAAGAGCCTGTGGGCCCGAACACCGGGGAGCTGTTTTTT.